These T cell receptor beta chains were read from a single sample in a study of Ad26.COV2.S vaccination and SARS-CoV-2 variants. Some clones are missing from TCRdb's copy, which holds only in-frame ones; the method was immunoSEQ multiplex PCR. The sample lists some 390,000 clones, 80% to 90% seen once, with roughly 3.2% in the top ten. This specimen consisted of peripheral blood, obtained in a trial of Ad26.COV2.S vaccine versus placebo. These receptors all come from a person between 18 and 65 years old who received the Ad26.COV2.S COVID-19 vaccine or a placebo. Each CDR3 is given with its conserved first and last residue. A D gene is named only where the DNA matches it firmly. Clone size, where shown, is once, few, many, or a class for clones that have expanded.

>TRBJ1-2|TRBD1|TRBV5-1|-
TGCGCCAGCAGCTTGCCCCGGGACAGGGGGGACTATGGCTACACCTTC
CASSLPRDRGDYGYTF
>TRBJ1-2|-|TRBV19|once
TGTGCCAGTAGGGGGACCCTCCGCACCTTC
CASRGTLRTF
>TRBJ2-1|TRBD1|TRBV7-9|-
TGTGCCAGCAGCTTACCAGGACCGGGACAGAGCACTACCTACAATGAGCAGTTCTTC
CASSLPGPGQSTTYNEQFF
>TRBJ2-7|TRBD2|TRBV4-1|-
TGCGCCAGCAGCCCCTATTCGGGGGGGGTCTACGAGCAGTACTTC
CASSPYSGGVYEQYF
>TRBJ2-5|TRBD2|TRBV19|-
TGTGTCAGTTCACTAGCGGCCTCAGCCCAAGAGACCCAGTACTTC
CVSSLAASAQETQYF
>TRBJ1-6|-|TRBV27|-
TGTGCCAGCAGTTTCCAGACTTATAATTCACCCCTCCACTTT
CASSFQTYNSPLHF
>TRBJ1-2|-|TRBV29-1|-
TGCAGCGTTGATAGGACCGGGACCCATTATGGCTACACCTTC
CSVDRTGTHYGYTF
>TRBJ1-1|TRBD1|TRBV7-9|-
TGTGCCAGCAGCTTAGCGGCAGGGGGGAACACTGAAGCTTTCTTT
CASSLAAGGNTEAFF
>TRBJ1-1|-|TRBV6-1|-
TGTGCCAGCAGTGAAAAGGGAGGACCGACGAACACTGAAGCTTTCTTT
CASSEKGGPTNTEAFF
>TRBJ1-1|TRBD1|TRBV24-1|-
TGTGCCACCAATGACAGGGCGAACACTGAAGCTTTCTTT
CATNDRANTEAFF
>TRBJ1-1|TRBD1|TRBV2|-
TGTGCCAGCAGTGAGGGACAGGGGCCCACTGAAGCTTTCTTT
CASSEGQGPTEAFF
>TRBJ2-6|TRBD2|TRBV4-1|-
TGCGCCAGCAGCCAAGCGGGGGGGCCTAGTGGGGCCAACGTCCTGACTTTC
CASSQAGGPSGANVLTF
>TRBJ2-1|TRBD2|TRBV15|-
TGTGCCACCAGCAGAGAGTGGCTAGCGGGGGGCAGGCAGTTCTTC
CATSREWLAGGRQFF
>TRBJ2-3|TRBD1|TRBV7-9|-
TGTGCCAGCAGCATATTTACCGGGACAGGGTCAACAGATACGCAGTATTTT
CASSIFTGTGSTDTQYF
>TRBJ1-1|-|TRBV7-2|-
TGTGCCAGCAGCTTAGCACAGGTGCGGACGAACACTGAAGCTTTCTTT
CASSLAQVRTNTEAFF
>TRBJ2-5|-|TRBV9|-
TGTGCCAGCAGCGTAGGTGCGGACAAACAAGAGACCCAGTACTTC
CASSVGADKQETQYF
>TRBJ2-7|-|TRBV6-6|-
TGTGCCAGCAGTAAGGGACTGCCTGGGGAGCAGTACTTC
CASSKGLPGEQYF
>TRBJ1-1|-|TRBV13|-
TGTGCCAGCAGCTTTGGAGGGGACACTGAAGCTTTCTTT
CASSFGGDTEAFF
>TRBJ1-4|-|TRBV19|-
TGTGCCAGTAGTATGGGGGAGGTGATTAATGAAAAACTGTTTTTT
CASSMGEVINEKLFF
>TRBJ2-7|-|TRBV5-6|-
TGTGCCAGCAGCCAGGACAAGACCTACGAGCAGTACTTC
CASSQDKTYEQYF
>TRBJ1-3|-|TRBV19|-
TGTGCCAGTAGTATATCCGCTCCCGGAAACACCATATATTTT
CASSISAPGNTIYF
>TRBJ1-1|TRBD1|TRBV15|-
TGTGCCACCAGCAGAGTTTTGACAGGGGGCAACACTGAAGCTTTCTTT
CATSRVLTGGNTEAFF
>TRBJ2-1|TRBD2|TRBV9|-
TGTGCCAGCAGCACCCCCGGGACTAGCGAAATACAAGTCTTC
CASSTPGTSEIQVF
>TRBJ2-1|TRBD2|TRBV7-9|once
TGTGCCAGCAGCTTAGGCGGACTAGCGGACAATGAGCAGTTCTTC
CASSLGGLADNEQFF
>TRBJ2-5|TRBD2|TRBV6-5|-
TGTGCCAGCAGCCGAGAGGGAGGGAAAGAGACCCAGTACTTC
CASSREGGKETQYF
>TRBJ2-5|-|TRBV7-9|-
TGTGCCAGCAGCTTTACTCTGACATCCTGGGGGGAGACCCAGTACTTC
CASSFTLTSWGETQYF
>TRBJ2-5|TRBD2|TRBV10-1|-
TGCGCCAGACCGGGACTATACCAAGAGACCCAGTACTTC
CARPGLYQETQYF
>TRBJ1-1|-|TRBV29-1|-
TGCAGCGTTGCGGGACGGTTGAACACTGAAGCTTTCTTT
CSVAGRLNTEAFF
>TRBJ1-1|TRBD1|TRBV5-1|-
TGCGCCAGCAGCCTACTGGGACAGGGAAGCACTGAAGCTTTCTTT
CASSLLGQGSTEAFF
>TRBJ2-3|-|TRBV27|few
TGTGCCAGCAGTTTATCCCGAAAAGATACGCAGTATTTT
CASSLSRKDTQYF
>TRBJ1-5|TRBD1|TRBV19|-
TGTGCCAGTAGTAGGGCAGGGGGTGCAGATCAGCCCCAGCATTTT
CASSRAGGADQPQHF
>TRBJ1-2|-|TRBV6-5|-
TGTGCCAGCAGCCAAACTCAGGGGTATGGCTACACCTTC
CASSQTQGYGYTF
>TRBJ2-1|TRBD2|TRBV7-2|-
TGTGCCAGCAGCCATGGGACTAGCGGGGGAGACAATGAGCAGTTCTTC
CASSHGTSGGDNEQFF
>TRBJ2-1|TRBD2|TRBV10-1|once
TGCGCCAGCAGTCCGGGACTAGCGGGGCCCCACAATGAGCAGTTCTTC
CASSPGLAGPHNEQFF
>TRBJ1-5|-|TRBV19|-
TGTGCCAGTAGTACCCAAACCGGGACGGCTTTTGAGCAGCCCCAGCATTTT
CASSTQTGTAFEQPQHF
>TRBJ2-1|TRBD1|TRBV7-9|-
TGTGCCAGCAGCTTAGATGGGACAGGGGGAAGGAATGAGCAGTTCTTC
CASSLDGTGGRNEQFF
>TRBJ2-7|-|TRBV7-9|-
TGTGCCAGCAGCTTCGCAGGAGGGGTCTACGAGCAGTACTTC
CASSFAGGVYEQYF
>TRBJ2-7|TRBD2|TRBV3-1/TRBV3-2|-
TGTGCCAGCAGCCAATCGGCTAGCGGGGGGTCCTACGAGCAGTACTTC
CASSQSASGGSYEQYF
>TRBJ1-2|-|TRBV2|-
TGTGCCAGCTGGGATGGGTCGGGGCGCAGCTATGGCTACACCTTC
CASWDGSGRSYGYTF
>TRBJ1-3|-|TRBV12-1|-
TGTGCCAGCAGCTGCCGGACCAGAGGAAACACCATATATTTT
CASSCRTRGNTIYF
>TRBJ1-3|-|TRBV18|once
TGTGCCAGCTCACTTCCCACGGCCCTGACCATATATTTT
CASSLPTALTIYF
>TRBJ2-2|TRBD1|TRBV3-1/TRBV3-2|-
TGTGCCAGCAGCCTACAGGGGGCGGATACCGGGGAGCTGTTTTTT
CASSLQGADTGELFF